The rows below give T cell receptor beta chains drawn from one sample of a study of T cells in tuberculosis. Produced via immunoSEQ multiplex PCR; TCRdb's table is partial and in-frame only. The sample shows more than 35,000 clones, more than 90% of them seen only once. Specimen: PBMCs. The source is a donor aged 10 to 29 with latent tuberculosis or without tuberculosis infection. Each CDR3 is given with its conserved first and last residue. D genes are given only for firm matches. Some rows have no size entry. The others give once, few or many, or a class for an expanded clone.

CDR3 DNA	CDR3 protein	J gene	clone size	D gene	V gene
TGTGCCAGTAGTATCCCTCGTCTAGCGGAGTCCTACAATGAGCAGTTCTTC	CASSIPRLAESYNEQFF	TRBJ2-1	-	TRBD2	TRBV19
TGTGCCAGCAGTGTACGGGGGGCTGAAGAGACCCAGTACTTC	CASSVRGAEETQYF	TRBJ2-5	-	-	TRBV25-1
TGTGCCATCAGAGCCGGGACAGGAGTGAACACTGAAGCTTTCTTT	CAIRAGTGVNTEAFF	TRBJ1-1	-	TRBD1	TRBV10-3
TGTGCCTGGAGCTTAGACAGGGGGACATACGAGCAGTACTTC	CAWSLDRGTYEQYF	TRBJ2-7	-	TRBD1	TRBV30
TGTGCCAGCAGCCCACAGGTCACCGGGGAGCTGTTTTTT	CASSPQVTGELFF	TRBJ2-2	once	-	TRBV5-4
TGTGCCAGCAGCCCCCGGGTAGCGGGCCTCTACGAGCAGTACTTC	CASSPRVAGLYEQYF	TRBJ2-7	-	TRBD2	TRBV4-2
TGTGCCAGTAGTGAGTCATACGTTCTGTATTTT	CASSESYVLYF	TRBJ2-3	-	-	TRBV19
TGTGCCAGCGGGTTCACAGGGCCGAATTCACCCCTCCACTTT	CASGFTGPNSPLHF	TRBJ1-6	-	-	TRBV2
TGCGCCAGCAGCGGCTTAACCGGGACAGGGCCCTACGAGCAGTACTTC	CASSGLTGTGPYEQYF	TRBJ2-7	-	TRBD1	TRBV5-1
TGTGCCAGTAGTATAGAGCTAAACTATGGCTACACCTTC	CASSIELNYGYTF	TRBJ1-2	-	-	TRBV19
TGCGCCAGCAGCCCGGTGGGGGGGGCGACCTACGAGCAGTACTTC	CASSPVGGATYEQYF	TRBJ2-7	-	-	TRBV5-1
TGTGCCACCAGCGACTACCGACACATGAACACTGAAGCTTTCTTT	CATSDYRHMNTEAFF	TRBJ1-1	-	-	TRBV15
TGTGCCAGTAGTCTTCTCCCCCGGGACAGTCGCAATTCACCCCTCCACTTT	CASSLLPRDSRNSPLHF	TRBJ1-6	-	TRBD1	TRBV19
TGTGCCAGCAGCGTAGGGACTAGCGGGGTCACCGGGGAGCTGTTTTTT	CASSVGTSGVTGELFF	TRBJ2-2	-	TRBD2	TRBV9
TGTGCCAGCAGTGCCGGAGGTCCCTACGAGCAGTACTTC	CASSAGGPYEQYF	TRBJ2-7	-	-	TRBV6-6
TGTGCCAGCTCACCGCCCGGGTTAAGAGATACGCAGTATTTT	CASSPPGLRDTQYF	TRBJ2-3	once	-	TRBV18
TGTGCCACCAGCAGAAACCCTGGGGCCACAGATACGCAGTATTTT	CATSRNPGATDTQYF	TRBJ2-3	once	-	TRBV15
TGTGCCAGCAGTTACTACGGACAGGGGGCCCTCCACTTT	CASSYYGQGALHF	TRBJ1-6	-	TRBD1	TRBV6-5
TGTGCCAGCAGAACGGGGGATTCCAATGAGCAGTTCTTC	CASRTGDSNEQFF	TRBJ2-1	-	-	TRBV7-9
TGCGCCAGCAGTGAGTCGAGAGGGAGGGGAACTTTCTTT	CASSESRGRGTFF	TRBJ1-1	-	-	TRBV10-1
TGTGCCACCAGCAAGGGACTAGCCGCCCAGTACTTC	CATSKGLAAQYF	TRBJ2-5	few	TRBD2	TRBV15
TGCGCCAGCAGCCAAGAGGGGCAGGGCAACACTGAAGCTTTCTTT	CASSQEGQGNTEAFF	TRBJ1-1	-	-	TRBV4-1
TGTGCCAGCAGCCGGGACATCTATAGCAATCAGCCCCAGCATTTT	CASSRDIYSNQPQHF	TRBJ1-5	-	-	TRBV6-5
TGTGCCAGCAGCTCCGGAGTGAGGTTTAGCTACGAGCAGTACTTC	CASSSGVRFSYEQYF	TRBJ2-7	-	-	TRBV5-6
TGTGCCAGCAGCTTGGAACAGGGATCTGGGACCCAGTACTTC	CASSLEQGSGTQYF	TRBJ2-5	-	-	TRBV7-3
TGTGCCAGCTCATCAAAGCTAGCCCTCACCGGGGAGCTGTTTTTT	CASSSKLALTGELFF	TRBJ2-2	-	-	TRBV18
TGCAGCGTCCTTGTGGTGGCAGGGAGCAATCAGCCCCAGCATTTT	CSVLVVAGSNQPQHF	TRBJ1-5	-	-	TRBV29-1
TGTGCCAGCAGCTTGGGCGGACAGTCGAACACTGAAGCTTTCTTT	CASSLGGQSNTEAFF	TRBJ1-1	-	-	TRBV11-3
TGTGCCAGCAGGGGACAGAACCTCCAAGAGACCCAGTACTTC	CASRGQNLQETQYF	TRBJ2-5	-	TRBD1	TRBV7-9
TGTGCCAGCAGCTTCACCGGGACTAGCGGGGGGCTCCCAGTTACAGATACGCAGTATTTT	CASSFTGTSGGLPVTDTQYF	TRBJ2-3	-	TRBD2	TRBV11-3
TGTGCCAGCAGCCTAGTGACAGGTGCTGAAGCTTTCTTT	CASSLVTGAEAFF	TRBJ1-1	once	-	TRBV11-2
TGCGCCAGCAGTTTGGGCCCGGCGAGCAATCAGCCCCAGCATTTT	CASSLGPASNQPQHF	TRBJ1-5	-	-	TRBV6-1
TGTGCCAGCAGCCAAGATAAATTAAGCGGGGGGACCGGGGAGCTGTTTTTT	CASSQDKLSGGTGELFF	TRBJ2-2	-	TRBD2	TRBV4-2
TGTGCCAGTAGTTTGGGACTCTTTAATGAAAAACTGTTTTTT	CASSLGLFNEKLFF	TRBJ1-4	-	-	TRBV19
TGCGCCAGCAGCCAAGATCGCACAGGGGCTGCTAACTATGGCTACACCTTC	CASSQDRTGAANYGYTF	TRBJ1-2	-	TRBD1	TRBV4-1
TGTGCCAGCAGCTTAAATCCCCGCGCCGCCTACGAGCAGTACTTC	CASSLNPRAAYEQYF	TRBJ2-7	-	-	TRBV7-2
TGCAGCGTTGAAGGCGGGGGCGATCCACGTTACTATGGCTACACCTTC	CSVEGGGDPRYYGYTF	TRBJ1-2	-	-	TRBV29-1
TGTGCCAGCTCACCGTCGGAATTTACAGGGCTCCGGCCTGGAAACACCATATATTTT	CASSPSEFTGLRPGNTIYF	TRBJ1-3	-	-	TRBV18
TGCAGCGTTCGAACTAGCGGCCCCTACGAGCAGTACTTC	CSVRTSGPYEQYF	TRBJ2-7	-	TRBD2	TRBV29-1
TGTGCCAGCAGTGAACAGGGGGCAACTGAAGCTTTCTTT	CASSEQGATEAFF	TRBJ1-1	-	TRBD1	TRBV25-1
TGTGCCAGCAGTGAGGGGAGGAAAGAGACCCAGTACTTC	CASSEGRKETQYF	TRBJ2-5	-	-	TRBV6-5
TGTGCCAGCAGTTACAGAGTCCCCGATGAGCAGTTCTTC	CASSYRVPDEQFF	TRBJ2-1	-	-	TRBV6-6
TGCGCCAGCACCTCCCGTGTTGTGGGGGCAGGCACCGGGGAGCTGTTTTTT	CASTSRVVGAGTGELFF	TRBJ2-2	-	-	TRBV5-1
TGTGCCAGCAGCTTGGGGGCAGGGGGCAATCAGCCCCAGCATTTT	CASSLGAGGNQPQHF	TRBJ1-5	few	-	TRBV5-4
TGTGCCAGCAGCTTAGGGGGTAGCGGGGGACGAGCTTTCTTT	CASSLGGSGGRAFF	TRBJ1-1	-	-	TRBV7-2